These T cell receptor beta chains were read from a single sample in a study of identical twins. TCRdb redid the calling of the 5' RACE reads with MiXCR, one entry per CDR3 protein. The data show roughly 710,000 distinct CDR3 sequences, 5.5% to 7.5% seen once. Sequenced sample: naive T cells sorted from blood. The receptors were sampled from a man aged 18 to 35 in good health. Each CDR3 is given with its conserved first and last residue. D genes are given only for firm matches. Size is stated for part of the rows, as once, few or many counts, or as a class when the clone is expanded.

j_gene | v_gene | d_gene | abundance | CDR3nt | CDR3aa
TRBJ2-7 | TRBV2 | TRBD1 | many | TGTGCCAGCAGGGACAGGAGCTCCTACGAGCAGTACTTC | CASRDRSSYEQYF
TRBJ2-5 | TRBV12-3/TRBV12-4 | TRBD1 | few | TGTGCCAGCAGGGACAGGGGATGGACCCAGTACTTC | CASRDRGWTQYF
TRBJ2-7 | TRBV12-3/TRBV12-4 | . | many | TGTGCCAGCAGTTTCGGGGGTGCGGACGAGCAGTACTTC | CASSFGGADEQYF
TRBJ2-1 | TRBV9 | TRBD1 | many | TGTGCCAGCAGCCCTACGGGACAGGGTTTCGATGAGCAGTTCTTC | CASSPTGQGFDEQFF
TRBJ1-2 | TRBV7-2 | . | many | TGTGCCAGCAGCTTAGAACCGGGGAACTATGGCTACACCTTC | CASSLEPGNYGYTF
TRBJ2-3 | TRBV10-3 | . | many | TGTGCCATCAGTGAGTCAGGGTCTGGGTCCGTGCAAGGAGGTACAGATACGCAGTATTTT | CAISESGSGSVQGGTDTQYF
TRBJ2-1 | TRBV6-2/TRBV6-3 | . | many | TGTGCCAGCAGTTATAACGTCCGGCCTGGGGAGTGGAATGAGCAGTTCTTC | CASSYNVRPGEWNEQFF
TRBJ1-2 | TRBV29-1 | . | many | TGCAGCGTGGCGGAGGGTTATGGCTACACCTTC | CSVAEGYGYTF
TRBJ1-4 | TRBV4-3 | . | few | TGCGCCAGCAGCCAAGGCCCTAATGAAAAACTGTTTTTT | CASSQGPNEKLFF
TRBJ2-3 | TRBV20-1 | TRBD2 | . | TGCAGTGCTCAACCGGGACTAGCGGTTAGCACAGATACGCAGTATTTT | CSAQPGLAVSTDTQYF
TRBJ2-7 | TRBV27 | TRBD2 | many | TGTGCCAGCAGTTTAGGACTAGCGGGAGCACCACTCTACGAGCAGTACTTC | CASSLGLAGAPLYEQYF
TRBJ2-3 | TRBV5-1 | TRBD1 | . | TGCGCCAGCAGCCTGAGAAGGAGGGACAGGGCTAGCACAGATACGCAGTATTTT | CASSLRRRDRASTDTQYF
TRBJ2-5 | TRBV20-1 | TRBD1 | many | TGCAGTGCTAGAGAGAGGGACAGGGAGACCCAGTACTTC | CSARERDRETQYF
TRBJ1-1 | TRBV19 | TRBD1 | many | TGTGCCAGTAGAGACTACGGCCGGGTCAGGGGGACTGAAGCTTTCTTT | CASRDYGRVRGTEAFF
TRBJ1-2 | TRBV20-1 | TRBD1 | . | TGCAGTGCTAGAACCCCAGGGGGCTATGGCTACACCTTC | CSARTPGGYGYTF
TRBJ2-3 | TRBV12-3/TRBV12-4 | . | many | TGTGCCAGCACCATCATGGGCAGGGCAGATACGCAGTATTTT | CASTIMGRADTQYF
TRBJ2-1 | TRBV14 | . | . | TGTGCCAGCAGCCCATTCGGGGGTCTATGGGACAATGAGCAGTTCTTC | CASSPFGGLWDNEQFF
TRBJ2-1 | TRBV18 | TRBD1 | . | TGTGCCAGCTCACCACCGGGACAGGTATACAATGAGCAGTTCTTC | CASSPPGQVYNEQFF
TRBJ2-1 | TRBV5-1 | TRBD2 | few | TGCGCCAGCAGCTTGGTATTCCAGCGGGGGGACAATGAGCAGTTCTTC | CASSLVFQRGDNEQFF
TRBJ2-7 | TRBV18 | TRBD1 | . | TGTGCCAGCTCACCGACACAGGGGAACTCCTACGAGCAGTACTTC | CASSPTQGNSYEQYF
TRBJ2-2 | TRBV5-1 | . | many | TGCGCCAGCAGCTTGGGCGGGATGAACACCGGGGAGCTGTTTTTT | CASSLGGMNTGELFF
TRBJ2-3 | TRBV5-6 | . | many | TGTGCCAGCAGCAGCTCCTTTAAAGTTGTCGTTCGGAACGATACGCAGTATTTT | CASSSSFKVVVRNDTQYF
TRBJ2-4 | TRBV7-9 | . | . | TGTGCCAGCAGCCCGAGGGCGACCCATCCAACGGGGGACATTCAGTACTTC | CASSPRATHPTGDIQYF
TRBJ2-1 | TRBV29-1 | . | many | TGCAGCGCCCGAGAGTCGAATGAGCAGTTCTTC | CSARESNEQFF
TRBJ2-1 | TRBV7-2 | . | . | TGTGCCAGCAGCTTCCTAGGCCCGTTCAATGAGCAGTTCTTC | CASSFLGPFNEQFF
TRBJ2-7 | TRBV24-1 | . | few | TGTGCCACCAGTGATCCCACAGGCTACGAGCAGTACTTC | CATSDPTGYEQYF
TRBJ2-7 | TRBV12-3/TRBV12-4 | . | few | TGTGCCAGCAGTTTCACAGGGCCCCTAGACGAGCAGTACTTC | CASSFTGPLDEQYF
TRBJ2-2 | TRBV12-3/TRBV12-4 | . | few | TGTGCCAGCAGTTTAGGGGGCCCCGGGGGCACCGGGGAGCTGTTTTTT | CASSLGGPGGTGELFF
TRBJ2-1 | TRBV20-1 | TRBD2 | . | TGCAGTGCTAGAGATCCCGGGACTAGCGGGAACTACAATGAGCAGTTCTTC | CSARDPGTSGNYNEQFF